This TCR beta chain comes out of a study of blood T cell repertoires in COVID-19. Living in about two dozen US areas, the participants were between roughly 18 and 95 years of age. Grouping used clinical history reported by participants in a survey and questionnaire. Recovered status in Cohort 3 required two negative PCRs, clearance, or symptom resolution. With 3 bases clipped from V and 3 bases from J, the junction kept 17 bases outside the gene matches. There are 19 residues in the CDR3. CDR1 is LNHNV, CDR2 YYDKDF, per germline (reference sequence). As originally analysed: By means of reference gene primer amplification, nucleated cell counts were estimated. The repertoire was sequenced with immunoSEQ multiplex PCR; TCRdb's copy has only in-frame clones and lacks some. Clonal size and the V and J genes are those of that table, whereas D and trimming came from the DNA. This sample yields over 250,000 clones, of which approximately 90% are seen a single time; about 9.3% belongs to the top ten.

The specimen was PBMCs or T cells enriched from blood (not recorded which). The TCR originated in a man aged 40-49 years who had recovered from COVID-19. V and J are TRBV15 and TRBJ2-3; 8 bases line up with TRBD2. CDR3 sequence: CATSRHKRSAGGGTDTQYF. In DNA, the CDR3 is TGTGCCACCAGCAGGCATAAGAGATCGGCGGGAGGTGGTACAGATACGCAGTATTTT.